This T cell receptor (beta chain) stems from a study of regulatory T cells in long-lasting Graves disease (dated by TCRdb to about 2021). Some background on the complete study: In the newly diagnosed Graves' disease group, patients had been taking antithyroid drugs for less than 3 months. The study took place in China and was registered as a clinical trial. A total of roughly 33 samples underwent TCR sequencing: around 13 from persistent and roughly 20 from newly diagnosed Graves' disease patients. This study used TCR sequencing and RNA sequencing of peripheral blood to compare persistent Graves' disease patients against newly diagnosed Graves' disease patients.

Receptors were amplified or captured by multiplex PCR. Sequenced on an Illumina HiSeq 4000. iRepertoire HTBI primers and Arm-PCR amplification of CDR3 regions were used to construct TCR beta libraries. PCR products were gel purified before sequencing. The study's processing was this. Gene usage analysis of CDR3 amino acid clonotypes used the roughly 60 TRBV and some 15 TRBJ segments found across samples. COPE and FqMerger were used to merge the filtered high-quality paired reads into contigs. BLAST was used to align contigs to IMGT TRBV, TRBD and TRBJ reference genes, with CDR3 defined following IMGT. Highly expanded clones were defined as clonotypes with a frequency above 0.1%. Shannon entropy was used to measure repertoire diversity, and the Gini coefficient was used to measure V-J evenness. Clonotypes shared by more than one individual were considered public. TCRdb trimmed public reads at Q25 via fastp, called clones via MiXCR and kept in-frame beta chains. Each entry is one CDR3 protein sequence, shown with its most common DNA and genes. The V and J calls were not made by the authors but by TCRdb's processing. Present in this sample are 580,000 or so distinct CDR3 sequences, roughly 16% of which were seen just once. The top ten clones comprise about 12% of the sample.

A word on this clonotype: Which antigen it targets is not known. Per-base qualities were not stored, and no clone one base away is much larger.

Including cysteine and phenylalanine, the CDR3 has 15 amino acids. The entry retains the CDR3 DNA only, 45 bases that are in frame from base 1. The CDR1 and CDR2 encoded by the germline V gene are LGHNA and YNFKEQ. From V the trimming removes 0 bases and from J it removes 11 bases, while the gene matches leave 5 bases of the junction unaccounted for. This sample's time point label indicates: newly diagnosed GD, antithyroid drugs for less than 3 months. RNA was extracted from PBMCs in TRIzol for both TCR sequencing and RNA sequencing. The diagnosis of Graves' disease followed American Thyroid Association guidelines. Patients for the study were recruited at an endocrinology department in Xi'an, China. From each patient, around 9.3 milliliters of peripheral blood was collected into an EDTA anticoagulant tube. PBMCs were isolated by Ficoll Paque Plus density gradient separation without further T cell sorting. RNA quality was checked with an Agilent 2100 Bioanalyzer and agarose gel, and concentration with a NanoDrop 2000.

Overall study outcomes, separate from this receptor: As a limitation, the authors acknowledged that the small sample size may reduce accuracy. Peripheral blood alone was examined, since thyroid tissue, which constituted the primary lesion, could not be accessed. Lower TCR Shannon entropy and fewer highly expanded clones were observed in persistent Graves' disease patients than in newly diagnosed patients, which suggested clonal expansion. Patients with persistent disease shared more public clonotypes (around 2,700) than newly diagnosed patients did (roughly 970). TRBV28, TRBJ1-2 and TRBJ2-5 were preferentially used in persistent disease, while TRBV20-1 and TRBJ2-1 were favored in newly diagnosed disease. Sequencing and analysis were limited to the TCR beta chain.

These sequences were also reported in another study, on T cells in Graves' hyperthyroidism and ophthalmopathy. Per that second paper: Stable Graves' hyperthyroidism was defined as the absence of progression to ophthalmopathy over 18 months of follow-up. The hyperthyroidism patients were between 18 and 65 years old and newly diagnosed, with a disease duration of less than 2 months. The study excluded patients with uncontrolled infections, other autoimmune diseases, pregnancy or lactation. Diagnoses were established on the basis of clinical symptoms, serum thyroxine and TRAb, thyroid ultrasound, and orbital computed tomography. A first-round RT-PCR of the TCR CDR3 used the HTBI primer set with the Qiagen OneStep RT-PCR kit. Blood samples also contained most of the expanded thyroid clonotypes (frequency above 0.001), which suggests that blood repertoires may reflect thyroid immune responses. In cross-validation, a model built on a 13 V-J signature told ophthalmopathy apart from stable hyperthyroidism with 85% to 90% sensitivity and roughly 82% specificity, and in testing the same model reached 80%/75%. In validation, progression to ophthalmopathy was predicted by the model with roughly 69% sensitivity and 72.22% specificity, a median of about 6 months before onset. To identify TCR V-J signatures that set the groups apart, the researchers used a discovery cohort of more than 95 patients, made up of roughly 40 with Graves' ophthalmopathy and 55 to 65 with stable Graves' hyperthyroidism. Prospective prediction of ophthalmopathy was tested in an independent validation cohort consisting of under 20 hyperthyroidism patients and some 15 patients who later progressed to ophthalmopathy. For training and testing, the 95 to 100 patients in the discovery cohort were randomly divided in a 7:3 ratio. Thyroid tissue and blood T-cell repertoires from about six Graves' hyperthyroidism patients were also compared in the study. After sampling, hyperthyroidism patients received methimazole starting at 30 mg daily, and ophthalmopathy patients received high-dose intravenous methylprednisolone. Libraries were constructed in a second round of multiplex PCR, after which size selection and purification were carried out. Libraries were sequenced paired-end with 100 bp reads on an Illumina HiSeq2000. Raw data were processed with SOAPnuke, discarding reads with adapters, uncalled bases, mean Phred below 15, or no exact constant-primer or identifier match. High-quality paired reads were merged with COPE v1.2.5, and unique nucleotide sequences were defined as clonotypes. Clonotypes were aligned to IMGT TRBV, TRBD and TRBJ reference segments using MiTCR v1.1. The analysis was restricted to V-J combinations with a frequency above 0.0001, which together covered about 99% of the repertoires. A TCS score was defined as the ratio of F50 (clonal expansion) to E x V (chaos), with BLOSUM62-based TCRdist applied between CDR3 peptides within each V-J. Welch's t-statistics and random forest reduced several hundred V-J features to under 15, which were used in a naive Bayes classifier (R e1071). Sample size was not statistically predetermined, and investigators were not blinded to group allocation. TCR Vbeta CDR3 sequencing of 130 to 150 peripheral blood samples (approximately 44 ophthalmopathy, roughly 72 hyperthyroidism and roughly 17 progressor patients) is reported in the paper.

The input for sequencing was peripheral blood mononuclear cells (PBMCs), taken at new diagnosis, from a patient treated with antithyroid drugs. Recombination joined TRBV4-2 with TRBJ1-6, with 9 bases in between that match TRBD1. The clonotype originates from a man in his late teens or twenties with Graves disease. Donor details come from another sample of the same person, matched by shared clones. The bases are TGTGCCAGCAGCCAAGAAACGACAGGGGGTCCACCCCTCCACTTT. It specifies CASSQETTGGPPLHF.